This T cell receptor beta chain stems from a study of cytomegalovirus exposure and HLA in healthy donors. The CDR3 is made up of 15 amino acids. CDR1 is SEHNR and CDR2 is FQNEAQ in the germline V gene (reference sequence). The V segment lost 0 bases and the J segment 3 bases; nucleotides outside the gene matches: 5. In the PCR, 60 Vbeta and 13 Jbeta primers were used. Some clones are missing from TCRdb's copy, which holds only in-frame ones; the method was immunoSEQ multiplex PCR. Counted here are around 61,000 clones, roughly 90% occurring once; the ten biggest clones make up roughly 1.6%. Note on this clone: Its target is unknown.

General study findings and limits: In a later analysis, HLA-associated beta chains showed higher expansion and lower generation probabilities than comparable chains. As a later analysis showed, a missense DCLRE1C variant was linked to trimming of TCR beta V- and J-genes.

The chain recombines TRBV7-9 with TRBJ2-7, with TRBD1 matching over 7 bases. Sequencing used PBMCs. The TCR sequence derives from a man aged 30-40 years in good health and CMV-seropositive. As DNA, the CDR3 is TGTGCCAGCAGCTTAGCAGGCAGGGGGAGCTACGAGCAGTACTTC. Translation gives CASSLAGRGSYEQYF. Variable domain in full (rest from reference TRBV7-9 and TRBJ2-7): DTGVSQNPRHKITKRGQNVTFRCDPISEHNRLYWYRQTLGQGPEFLTYFQNEAQLEKSRLLSDRFSAERPKGSFSTLEIQRTEQGDSAMYLCASSLAGRGSYEQYFGPGTRLTVT.